This TCR beta chain originates from a study of blood T cells in healthy people across ages. Study summary: Every two T cells gave about one barcoded beta molecule via template switching.

V gave up 6 bases and J gave up 2 bases, with 16 bases separating them. The CDR3 has 15 amino acids. In germline, CDR1 is MDHEN, CDR2 SYDVKM. Researchers isolated at least 6 million PBMCs per sample. A J-beta primer mix and a sample-barcoded 5' primer were used in a second PCR of roughly 6 to 11 cycles. Each cDNA molecule received a tag from a template-switch adaptor that had 12 random nucleotides. One entry per CDR3 protein, called by TCRdb with MiXCR from the 5' RACE reads. The sample lists roughly 2 million distinct CDR3 sequences, 49% occurring once. What was sequenced was blood. The TCR originated in a woman in her 40s in good health. This sequence joins TRBV28 and TRBJ2-5; D perhaps matches TRBD2 (5 bases). The DNA for the CDR3 is TGTGCCAGCAGCCCCGACGGAGGTGGGCAAGAGACCCAGTACTTC. Residues: CASSPDGGGQETQYF. Full variable domain (outside the CDR3, taken from reference TRBV28 and TRBJ2-5): DVKVTQSSRYLVKRTGEKVFLECVQDMDHENMFWYRQDPGLGLRLIYFSYDVKMKEKGDIPEGYSVSREKKERFSLILESASTNQTSMYLCASSPDGGGQETQYFGPGTRLLVL.